The clone carrying this T cell receptor (beta chain) was counted between two and nine times. The sample belongs to a study of response to subunit inactivated influenza vaccine. The CDR3 is 16 amino acids. Germline V gene sequence: CDR1 SGHVS, CDR2 FNYEAQ. The germline V and J ends were trimmed by 0 bases and 2 bases, with 14 bases remaining between them. A single record per CDR3 protein comes from TCRdb applying MiXCR to the RT-PCR reads. The sample holds 860,000 or so distinct CDR3 sequences, about 20% seen once. The chain is built from TRBV7-6 and TRBJ2-7, with a possible D match to TRBD2 (5 bases). This sequence originates from a man aged 45-60 years who received an inactivated influenza vaccine. The material sequenced was PBMCs from blood, taken about 5 days after vaccination. This CDR3 reads CASSLASSGDPYEQYF. CDR3 coding DNA: TGTGCCAGCAGCTTAGCGTCAAGCGGAGATCCCTACGAGCAGTACTTC.